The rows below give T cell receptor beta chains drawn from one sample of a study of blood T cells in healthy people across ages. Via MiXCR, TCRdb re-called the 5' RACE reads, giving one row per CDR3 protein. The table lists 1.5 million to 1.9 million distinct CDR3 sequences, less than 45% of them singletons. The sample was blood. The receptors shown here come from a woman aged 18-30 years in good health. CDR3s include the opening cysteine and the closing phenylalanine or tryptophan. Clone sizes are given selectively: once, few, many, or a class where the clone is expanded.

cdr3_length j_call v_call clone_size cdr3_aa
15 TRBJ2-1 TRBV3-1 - CASSQVKKLGNEQFF
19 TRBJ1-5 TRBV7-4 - CASSPNPLQGSVINQPQHF
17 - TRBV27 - CASSFRRGDVSYNEQYF
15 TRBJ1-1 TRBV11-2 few CASSLQRDMNTEAFF
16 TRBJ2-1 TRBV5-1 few CASASSGGFAYNEQFF
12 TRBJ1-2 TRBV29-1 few CSVAGLSYGYTF
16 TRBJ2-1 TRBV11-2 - CASEMVGRGAYNEQFF
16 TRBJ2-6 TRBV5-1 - CASSLEVEAGANVLTF
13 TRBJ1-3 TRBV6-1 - CATRQSSGNTIYF
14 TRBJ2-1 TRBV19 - CASSMRLVYNEQFF
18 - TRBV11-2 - CASGSGLAGVLTYNEQYF
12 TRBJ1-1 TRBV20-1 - CSARQETEEAFF
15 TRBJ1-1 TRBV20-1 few CSARAIGGGNTEAFF
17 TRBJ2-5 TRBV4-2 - CASSQDLWAQGGGEQYF
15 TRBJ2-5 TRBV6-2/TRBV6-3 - CASSRLAGVSDEQYF
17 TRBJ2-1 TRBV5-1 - CASRPYPRTGGNNEQFF
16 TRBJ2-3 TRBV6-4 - CASSDFDSGGSDTQYF
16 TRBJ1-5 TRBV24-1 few CATSNRDRDSNQPQHF
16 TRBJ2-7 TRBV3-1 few CASSQGGLALSYEQYF
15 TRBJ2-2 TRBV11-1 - CASSSNTGFTGELFF
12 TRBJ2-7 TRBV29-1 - CSVVPDSYEQYF
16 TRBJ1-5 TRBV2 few CASSEKTGIFDQPQHF
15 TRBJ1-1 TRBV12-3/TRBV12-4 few CASSRDSGRNTEAFF
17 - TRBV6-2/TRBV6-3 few CASSYDVGRRVEETQYF
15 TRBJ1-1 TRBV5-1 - CASSSLVEMNTEAFF
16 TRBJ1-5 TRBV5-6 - CASSLDGGSGRQPQHF
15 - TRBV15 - CATSRVDTNFYEQYF
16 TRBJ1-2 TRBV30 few CAWSVLGTGRSYGYTF
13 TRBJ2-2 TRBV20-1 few CSASKQSPGELFF
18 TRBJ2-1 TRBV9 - CASSVATGLAGTYNERFF
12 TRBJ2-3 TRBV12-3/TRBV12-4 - CASSPVAGGAYF
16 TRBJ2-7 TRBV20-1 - CSARVLAGAHSYEQYF
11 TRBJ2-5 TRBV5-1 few CASVDQETQYF
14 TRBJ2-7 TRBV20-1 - CSARLRDRAYEQYF
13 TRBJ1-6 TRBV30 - CAWTEVANSPLHF
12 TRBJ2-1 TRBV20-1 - CSAREEQDEQFF
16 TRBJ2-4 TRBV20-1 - CSARGRLGWAKNIQYF
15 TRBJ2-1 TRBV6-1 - CASRLTAGVYNEQFF
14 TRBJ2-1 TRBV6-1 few CASRDTLTSNEQFF
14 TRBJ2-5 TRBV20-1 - CSARKGTNQETQYF
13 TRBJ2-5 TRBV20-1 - CSARLGQQETQYF
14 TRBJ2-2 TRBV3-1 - CASSPDGLYGELFF
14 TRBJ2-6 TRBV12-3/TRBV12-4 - CASTASSGANVLTF
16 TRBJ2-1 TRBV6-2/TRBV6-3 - CASSYYGQGRYNEQFF
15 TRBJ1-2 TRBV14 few CASSQEDGQYYGYTF
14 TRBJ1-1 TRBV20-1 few CSASSTGGVTEAFF